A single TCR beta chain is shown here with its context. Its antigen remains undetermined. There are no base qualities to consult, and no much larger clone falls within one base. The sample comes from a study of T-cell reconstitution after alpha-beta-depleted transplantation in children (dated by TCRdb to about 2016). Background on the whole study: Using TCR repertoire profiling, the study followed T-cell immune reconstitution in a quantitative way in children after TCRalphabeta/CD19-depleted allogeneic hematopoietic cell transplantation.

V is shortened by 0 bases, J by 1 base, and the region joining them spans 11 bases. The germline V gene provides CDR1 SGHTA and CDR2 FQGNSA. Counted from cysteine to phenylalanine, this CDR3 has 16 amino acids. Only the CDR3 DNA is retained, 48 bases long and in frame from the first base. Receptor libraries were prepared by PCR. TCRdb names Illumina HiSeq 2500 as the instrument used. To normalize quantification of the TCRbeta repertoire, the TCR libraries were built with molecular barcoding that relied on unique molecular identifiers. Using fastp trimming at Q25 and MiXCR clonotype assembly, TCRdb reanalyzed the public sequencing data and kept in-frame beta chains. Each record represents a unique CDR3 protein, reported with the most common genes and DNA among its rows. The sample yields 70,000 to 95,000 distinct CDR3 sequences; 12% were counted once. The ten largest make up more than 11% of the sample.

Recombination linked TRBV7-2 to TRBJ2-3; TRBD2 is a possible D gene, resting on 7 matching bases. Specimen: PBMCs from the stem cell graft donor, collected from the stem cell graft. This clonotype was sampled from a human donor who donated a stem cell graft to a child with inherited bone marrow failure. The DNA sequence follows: TGTGCCAGCAGCTTAGCGGGGGGGCCGGGCACAGATACGCAGTATTTT. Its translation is CASSLAGGPGTDTQYF. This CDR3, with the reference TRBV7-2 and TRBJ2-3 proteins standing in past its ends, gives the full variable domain GAGVSQSPSNKVTEKGKDVELRCDPISGHTALYWYRQSLGQGLEFLIYFQGNSAPDKSGLPSDRFSAERTGGSVSTLTIQRTQQEDSAVYLCASSLAGGPGTDTQYFGPGTRLTVL.